This T cell receptor (beta chain) was observed in a study of blood T cell repertoires in COVID-19. Across the whole study: Researchers got acute and convalescent COVID-19 samples from the United States, Italy and Spain. From T cells, B-cell-depleted T cells, or PBMCs came the material, which was cDNA or gDNA.

As processed by the authors: For nucleated cells, counts were estimated from reference gene primer amplification. Using immunoSEQ multiplex PCR, the repertoire was profiled, and TCRdb retains in-frame clones only, with some absent. V and J calls plus clone size are reproduced from that table; the DNA served to infer D and trimming. The data contain 35,000 to 50,000 clones, 75% to 90% of them singletons. Trimming removed 1 base at V and 6 bases at J, with 18 bases between. The CDR3 consists of 16 residues. From germline, CDR1 is GTSNPN and CDR2 SVGIG (reference sequence). The material sequenced was peripheral blood. This TCR derives from a woman in her forties with acute or convalescent COVID-19. The chain carries TRBV30 and TRBJ2-2, with a weak D call TRBD2 (6 bases). CDR3 loop: CAWSAWGGVIPGELFF. The CDR3 nucleotides read TGTGCCTGGAGTGCGTGGGGCGGGGTTATCCCCGGGGAGCTGTTTTTT.